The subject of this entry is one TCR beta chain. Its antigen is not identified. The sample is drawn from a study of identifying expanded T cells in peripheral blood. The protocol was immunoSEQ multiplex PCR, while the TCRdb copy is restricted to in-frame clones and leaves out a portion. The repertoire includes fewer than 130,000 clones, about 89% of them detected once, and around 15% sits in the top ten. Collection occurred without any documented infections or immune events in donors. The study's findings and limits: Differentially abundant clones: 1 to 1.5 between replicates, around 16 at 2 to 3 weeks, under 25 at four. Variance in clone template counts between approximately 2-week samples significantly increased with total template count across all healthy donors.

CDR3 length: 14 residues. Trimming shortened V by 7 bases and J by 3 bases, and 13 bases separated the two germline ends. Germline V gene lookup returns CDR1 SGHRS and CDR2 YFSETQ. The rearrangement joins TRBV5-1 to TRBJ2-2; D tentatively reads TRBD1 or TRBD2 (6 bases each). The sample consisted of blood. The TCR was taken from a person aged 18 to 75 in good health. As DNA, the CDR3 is TGCGCCAGCGGGGGGCACCGAGACACCGGGGAGCTGTTTTTT. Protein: CASGGHRDTGELFF.